The 13 T cell receptor beta chains in this list originate from one sample, sequenced in a study of control samples from healthy donors and cancer patients. The data were produced by immunoSEQ multiplex PCR, yet TCRdb's version contains in-frame clones alone and is incomplete. Of 120,000 or so clones in the sample, 87% were seen once. The sequenced sample consisted of blood. The receptor source for this set is a young man in good health.

J is TRBJ1-5 and V is TRBV2; D perhaps matches TRBD1 (6 bases). V shed 7 bases and J shed 7 bases, with 14 bases lying between them. The CDR3 loop spans 13 amino acids. Germline loops: CDR1 SNHLY, CDR2 FYNNEI. The CDR3 is CASTQGSNQPQHF. The DNA of the CDR3 is TGTGCCAGCACTCAGGGGTCCAACCAGCCCCAGCATTTT. Together with reference TRBV2 and TRBJ1-5, the CDR3 gives the full variable domain: EPEVTQTPSHQVTQMGQEVILRCVPISNHLYFYWYRQILGQKVEFLVSFYNNEISEKSEIFDDQFSVERPDGSNFTLKIRSTKLEDSAMYFCASTQGSNQPQHFGDGTRLSIL.

This chain connects TRBV30 to TRBJ2-1; D not resolved. V dropped 3 bases and J dropped 2 bases, with 14 bases sitting between them. Germline V gene sequence: CDR1 GTSNPN, CDR2 SVGIG (reference sequence). The CDR3 is 15 residues long. DNA for the CDR3: TGTGCCTGGAGCTCAACTGGCGGCCCCTACAATGAGCAGTTCTTC. Its translation: CAWSSTGGPYNEQFF.

The rearrangement links TRBV11-2 to TRBJ2-1; 8 bases fit TRBD2. V shed 1 base and J 5 bases; nucleotides not matched to a gene: 16. Per germline, CDR1 SGHAT and CDR2 FQNNGV. The CDR3 has 19 residues. In DNA, the CDR3 is TGTGCCAGCAGCTTAGGGGGGGGCGGGAGGTCCCCCCGTAACAATGAGCAGTTCTTC. Its translation is CASSLGGGGRSPRNNEQFF. The full variable domain, with the rest looked up from reference TRBV11-2 and TRBJ2-1, is EAGVAQSPRYKIIEKRQSVAFWCNPISGHATLYWYQQILGQGPKLLIQFQNNGVVDDSQLPKDRFSAERLKGVDSTLKIQPAKLEDSAVYLCASSLGGGGRSPRNNEQFFGPGTRLTVL.

J is TRBJ2-7 and V is TRBV7-9, with D maybe TRBD2 (6 bases). Germline CDR1 SEHNR, CDR2 FQNEAQ (reference sequence). The V and J ends lost 0 bases and 4 bases respectively, with 10 bases between them. CDR3 length equals 14 residues. The CDR3: CASSLAGGWYEQYF. The CDR3 DNA follows: TGTGCCAGCAGCTTAGCGGGAGGCTGGTACGAGCAGTACTTC.

The V call is TRBV10-3, the J call TRBJ2-2; D ambiguous. This CDR3 is built from 15 residues. The V gene lost 6 bases and the J gene lost 0 bases, with 11 bases spanning the gap. Germline values: CDR1 ENHRY, CDR2 SYGVKD. The CDR3 DNA reads TGTGCCATCAGGGAGCAGGCTGCGAACACCGGGGAGCTGTTTTTT. Translating it yields CAIREQAANTGELFF.

This rearrangement joins TRBV6-5 to TRBJ1-1; unclear D gene. Trimming shortened V by 6 bases and J by 1 base, and 12 bases separated the two germline ends. CDR1 is MNHEY, CDR2 SVGAGI, per germline. The CDR3 consists of 14 residues. The CDR3 sequence: CASSLTPSNTEAFF. The CDR3 bases are TGTGCCAGCAGCCTGACACCTTCGAACACTGAAGCTTTCTTT.

This clone was recorded a few times. This chain connects TRBV3-1 (or the pseudogene TRBV3-2) to TRBJ2-7; 7 nucleotides match TRBD1. Per the germline V gene, CDR1 is LGHDT and CDR2 is YNNKEL (reference sequence). This CDR3 region has 13 residues. J gave up 7 bases and V 4 bases, and 7 bases lay outside the gene matches. The CDR3 nucleotides read TGTGCCAGCAGCCGCCGACAGGGTGATGAGCAGTACTTC. Protein sequence: CASSRRQGDEQYF.

This clone was counted a single time. The rearrangement uses TRBV7-2 and TRBJ2-3; TRBD2 matches at 7 bases. Looked up from germline, CDR1 is SGHTA and CDR2 is FQGNSA. V was pared by 1 base and J by 4 bases, with 8 bases of the junction left unmatched. The CDR3 loop spans 16 amino acids. This CDR3 reads CASSLDVGGPPDTQYF. The CDR3 region has the DNA TGTGCCAGCAGCTTAGATGTGGGAGGGCCCCCAGATACGCAGTATTTT.

The CDR3 DNA sequence: TGTGCCAGCAGCCAAGTGGGACAGGACAACTATGGCTACACCTTC. The encoded protein is CASSQVGQDNYGYTF. The chain has TRBV3-1 (or the pseudogene TRBV3-2) and TRBJ1-2, with TRBD1 matching 8 bases. Unmatched junction bases numbered 3, after V lost 1 base and J lost 2 bases. Per germline, CDR1 LGHDT and CDR2 YNNKEL (reference sequence). The CDR3 spans 15 residues.

This rearrangement joins TRBV30 to TRBJ1-5; TRBD1 agrees at 10 bases. CDR3 length: 18 amino acids. Germline values: CDR1 GTSNPN, CDR2 SVGIG (reference sequence). With 1 base clipped from V and 2 bases from J, the junction kept 11 bases outside the gene matches. The CDR3 nucleotides read TGTGCCTGGAGTGGGGGACAGGGGAAGATTTTTGGCAATCAGCCCCAGCATTTT. It specifies CAWSGGQGKIFGNQPQHF.

This chain joins TRBV5-1 and TRBJ1-2; D remains unclear. The germline V gene encodes CDR1 SGHRS and CDR2 YFSETQ. The V gene lost 2 bases and the J gene lost 6 bases, with 8 bases spanning the gap. The length of the CDR3 is 12 residues. DNA for the CDR3: TGCGCCAGCAGCTTTACTGGGGATGGCTACACCTTC. The encoded protein is CASSFTGDGYTF.

This chain joins TRBV27 and TRBJ2-2, with D maybe TRBD1 (6 bases). With 6 bases removed from V and 5 bases from J, the gap between germline ends came to 16 bases. The CDR3 spans 15 residues. Germline V CDR1 and CDR2: MNHEY, SMNVEV (reference sequence). The CDR3 region has the DNA TGTGCCAGCAGCCGATCTACAGGGTTGACCGGGGAGCTGTTTTTT. This gives the protein CASSRSTGLTGELFF.

In its sample, this clone was seen once. The genes are TRBV7-9 and TRBJ2-1; TRBD2 aligns across 12 bases. The V gene end was trimmed by 5 bases and the J gene end by 8 bases; junction bases not matched to a gene: 7. The CDR3 totals 15 residues. CDR1 is SEHNR and CDR2 is FQNEAQ in the germline V gene (reference sequence). The CDR3 loop is CASSILAGGSHEQFF. CDR3 coding DNA: TGTGCCAGCAGCATCCTAGCGGGAGGGTCCCATGAGCAGTTCTTC.